The 6 T cell receptor beta chains below come from one sample, sequenced in a study of CD8+ T cells in alopecia areata. The authors extracted RNA and reverse transcribed it into cDNA as the sequencing template. Generated by immunoSEQ multiplex PCR, the TCRdb table keeps only in-frame clones and is missing some. The sample is made up of more than 250,000 clones, none counted only once. Cells from pooled cutaneous lymph nodes were sorted by CD4, CD8alpha, NKG2D, NKG2ACE and other markers. Material for sequencing was CD4+ T cells sorted from a lymph node. These receptors originate from a C3H/HeJ mouse with alopecia areata. Strain haplotype (MHC): H2-k.

This clone was counted only a few times. The gene names here belong to mouse. The read terminates 4 residues ahead of where the CDR3 ends, so the germline J gene completes it. This sequence joins TRBV13-1 and TRBJ2-1; 10 bases are a match to TRBD2. The CDR3 totals 17 residues. The V and J ends lost 0 bases and 1 base, in that order; junction bases with no gene match: 4. Germline CDR1 NSHNY, CDR2 SYGAGN. CDR3 in amino acids: CASSDELGGSNYAEQFF. CDR3 DNA (partial): TGTGCCAGCAGTGATGAACTGGGGGGGTCAAACTATGCT.

This clone was picked up a small number of times. Germline and genes: mouse. The read ends 4 residues before the CDR3 terminus; that terminus is restored from the germline J gene. The V and J genes are TRBV17 and TRBJ1-2; D unclear. There are 13 residues in the CDR3. Germline loops: CDR1 MNHDT, CDR2 YYDKIL. V lost 1 base and J 2 bases, leaving 5 bases between the germline ends. CDR3 sequence: CASSRVGNSDYTF. The covered CDR3 bases are TGTGCTAGCAGTAGAGTGGGGAACTCC.

Remarks on this clone: The gene symbols are mouse symbols. The read falls 4 residues short of the CDR3 end, and the missing part is taken from the germline J gene. This chain connects TRBV12-1 to TRBJ2-5; 11 bases map to TRBD2. The CDR3 covers 15 residues. The germline V gene has CDR1 SGHSN and CDR2 HYEKVE. The CDR3 reads CASSRTGGALDTQYF. The covered CDR3 bases are TGTGCCAGCTCCCGTACTGGGGGGGCGCTGGAC.

This clone was recorded a few times. The listed genes are named as in mouse. The read gets to within 4 residues of the CDR3 end, and the germline J gene fills in the rest. J is TRBJ2-1 and V is TRBV31; 9 nucleotides agree with TRBD2. Germline V CDR1 and CDR2: GKSSPN, SITVG. V lost 2 bases and J lost 4; bases outside the gene matches: 6. CDR3 size: 15 residues. The CDR3 bases that were read are TGTGCCTGGAGTTGGGGGGGCGCGGGATATGCT. It encodes CAWSWGGAGYA. The full CDR3 protein is CAWSWGGAGYAEQFF. The complete variable domain, with remaining parts taken from reference TRBV31 and TRBJ2-1, reads AQTIHQWPVAEIKAVGSPLSLGCTIKGKSSPNLYWYWQATGGTLQQLFYSITVGQVESVVQLNLSASRPKDDQFILSTEKLLLSHSGFYLCAWSWGGAGYAEQFFGPGTRLTVL.

As for this clone: Mouse gene names and germline throughout. The read gets to within 3 residues of the CDR3 end, and the germline J gene fills in the rest. V and J are TRBV17 and TRBJ1-6, with 10 nucleotides matching TRBD1. TRBJ1-6 is labeled an ORF, and its function is uncertain. Germline V gene data show CDR1 as MNHDT and CDR2 as YYDKIL. The J segment lost 0 bases and the V segment lost 0 bases, leaving 5 bases of the junction unmatched. CDR3 length equals 19 residues. This CDR3 reads CASSRDSGTGDSYNSPLYF. The covered CDR3 bases are TGTGCTAGCAGTAGAGATTCCGGGACAGGGGATTCCTATAATTCGCCC.

Worth noting for this clone: Gene names refer to mouse genes. With the read ending 4 residues before the CDR3 end, the germline J gene is used to fill in that end. This rearrangement joins TRBV13-3 to TRBJ2-3; 7 bases agree with TRBD2. The germline gives CDR1 NNHDY, CDR2 SYVADS. V lost 5 bases and J lost 0; bases outside the gene matches: 6. The CDR3 loop spans 15 amino acids. The CDR3 is CASRELGTSAETLYF. Partial CDR3 DNA: TGTGCCAGCAGGGAACTGGGGACTAGTGCAGAA.